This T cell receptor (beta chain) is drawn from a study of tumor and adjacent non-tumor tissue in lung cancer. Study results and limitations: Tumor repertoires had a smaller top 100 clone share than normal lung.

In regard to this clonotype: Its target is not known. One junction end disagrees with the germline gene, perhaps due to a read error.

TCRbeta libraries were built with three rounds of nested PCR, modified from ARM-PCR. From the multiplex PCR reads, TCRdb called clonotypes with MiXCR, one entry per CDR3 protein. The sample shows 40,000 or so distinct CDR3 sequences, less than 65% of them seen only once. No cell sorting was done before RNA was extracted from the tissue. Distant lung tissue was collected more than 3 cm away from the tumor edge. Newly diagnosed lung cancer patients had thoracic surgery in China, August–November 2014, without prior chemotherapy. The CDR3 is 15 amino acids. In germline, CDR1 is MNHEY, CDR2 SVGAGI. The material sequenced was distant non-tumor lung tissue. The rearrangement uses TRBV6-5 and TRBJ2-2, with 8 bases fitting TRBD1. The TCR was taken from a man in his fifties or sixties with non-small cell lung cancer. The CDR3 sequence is CASSKVRGLTEELFF. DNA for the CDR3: TGTGCCAGCAGCAAAGTCAGGGGGCTGACCGAGGAGCTGTTTTTT.